These 25 T cell receptor beta chains were sequenced from one sample in a study of T cell changes during pregnancy in multiple sclerosis. The data were produced by immunoSEQ multiplex PCR, yet TCRdb's version contains in-frame clones alone and is incomplete. Of 50,000 to 55,000 clones in the sample, about 90% were seen once. The source was CD4+ T cells from peripheral blood mononuclear cells, collected in the third trimester of pregnancy. The source of these receptors is a female donor with multiple sclerosis, enrolled in a pregnancy study.

The V gene is TRBV5-8, the J gene TRBJ1-2, with a weak D call TRBD1 (6 bases). Germline CDR1 and CDR2: SGHTS and YDEGEE. The germline V and J ends were trimmed by 4 bases and 5 bases, with 9 bases remaining between them. The CDR3 spans 12 residues. CDR3 nucleotides: TGTGCCAGCAGCGCCGGACAGTATGGCTACACCTTC. Amino acids: CASSAGQYGYTF.

This sequence joins TRBV30 and TRBJ1-1; 7 bases align to TRBD1. The V gene's germline CDR1 is GTSNPN and CDR2 SVGIG (reference sequence). This CDR3 has 13 residues. The V gene end was trimmed by 5 bases and the J gene end by 4 bases; junction bases not matched to a gene: 7. CDR3 loop: CAWGRQGGTEAFF. CDR3 bases: TGTGCCTGGGGGAGACAGGGTGGCACTGAAGCTTTCTTT.

V is TRBV30 and J is TRBJ1-1; D possibly corresponds to TRBD1 (6 bases). This CDR3 comprises 14 residues. Per germline, CDR1 GTSNPN and CDR2 SVGIG (reference sequence). The V end was cut by 5 bases, the J end by 0 bases, with 13 bases between. CDR3 region: CAWPLQGLNTEAFF. CDR3 in DNA: TGTGCCTGGCCCCTCCAGGGGTTGAACACTGAAGCTTTCTTT.

CDR3 sequence: CASSFFPGETQYF. For the CDR3, the DNA is TGCGCCAGCAGCTTTTTCCCCGGGGAGACCCAGTACTTC. The chain couples TRBV5-1 to TRBJ2-5, with D unclear. Germline V gene lookup returns CDR1 SGHRS and CDR2 YFSETQ. This CDR3 is built from 13 residues. V lost 2 bases to trimming and J lost 5 bases, with 10 bases between them.

The CDR3 DNA reads TGTGCCAGCTCGCCCGGTGAAGGGAGGCTCAATCAGCCCCAGCATTTT. Translated, it gives CASSPGEGRLNQPQHF. The chain joins TRBV18 to TRBJ1-5; D remains ambiguous. Germline-derived CDR1 and CDR2 are KGHSH and LQKENI. Trimming shortened V by 6 bases and J by 3 bases, and 18 bases separated the two germline ends. The CDR3 extends over 16 amino acids.

This chain links TRBV10-3 with TRBJ2-1, with TRBD2 identical over 8 bases. Trimming took 10 bases from V and 8 from J; bases not matched to a gene: 10. The CDR3 has 13 amino acids. Per the germline V gene, CDR1 is ENHRY and CDR2 is SYGVKD. DNA of the CDR3: TGTGCCACCTCCTACGGGGGGGACTATGAGCAGTTCTTC. Its translation is CATSYGGDYEQFF.

V usage is TRBV7-9 and J usage is TRBJ1-2; D is unresolved. Germline V lookup: CDR1 SEHNR, CDR2 FQNEAQ (reference sequence). V gave up 6 bases and J gave up 5 bases, with 10 bases separating them. CDR3 size: 12 residues. CDR3 region: CASSSDGYGYTF. The CDR3 nucleotides read TGTGCCAGCAGTTCAGACGGGTATGGCTACACCTTC.

CDR3: CSVVASSDTQYF. CDR3 nucleotide sequence: TGCAGCGTTGTGGCTAGCTCAGATACGCAGTATTTT. The gene calls are TRBV29-1 and TRBJ2-3, with D possibly TRBD2 on 5 matching bases. The V gene lost 4 bases and the J gene lost 4 bases, with 9 bases spanning the gap. From germline, CDR1 is SQVTM and CDR2 ANQGSEA. This CDR3 is 12 amino acids long.

The chain combines TRBV5-1 with TRBJ1-2; no clear D. The CDR3 is made up of 12 amino acids. Trimming left V 2 bases short and J 4 bases short, with 6 bases between. The germline V gene has CDR1 SGHRS and CDR2 YFSETQ. For the CDR3, the DNA is TGCGCCAGCAGCTTAGAGGGCTATGGCTACACCTTC. This encodes CASSLEGYGYTF.

This chain uses TRBV4-2 with TRBJ2-5; tentative D call: TRBD2 (7 bases). CDR1 LGHNA and CDR2 YNFKEQ come from the germline V gene. This CDR3 is built from 14 residues. The ends were cut back, 1 base at V and 5 bases at J, with 11 bases in the middle. The CDR3 sequence: CASSQVGGGETQYF. The CDR3 DNA sequence: TGTGCCAGCAGCCAAGTGGGGGGGGGCGAGACCCAGTACTTC.

V is TRBV18 and J is TRBJ1-1; TRBD1 matches at 8 bases. J was trimmed by 1 base and V by 6 bases; bases with no gene match: 10. The CDR3 extends over 16 amino acids. CDR1 is KGHSH, CDR2 LQKENI, per germline. CDR3 nucleotides: TGTGCCAGCTCGGGCGGGACAGGAGGAGGGAACACTGAAGCTTTCTTT. Protein product: CASSGGTGGGNTEAFF. The full variable domain, in which reference TRBV18 and TRBJ1-1 provide the parts outside the CDR3, is NAGVMQNPRHLVRRRGQEARLRCSPMKGHSHVYWYRQLPEEGLKFMVYLQKENIIDESGMPKERFSAEFPKEGPSILRIQQVVRGDSAAYFCASSGGTGGGNTEAFFGQGTRLTVV.

The chain uses TRBV7-9 and TRBJ2-2, with 12 bases matching TRBD1. CDR3 length: 15 residues. With 5 bases clipped from V and 8 bases from J, the junction kept 6 bases outside the gene matches. Germline V CDR1 and CDR2: SEHNR, FQNEAQ (reference sequence). The CDR3 is CASSPGTGGPGELFF. The CDR3 DNA reads TGTGCCAGCAGCCCCGGGACAGGGGGCCCTGGGGAGCTGTTTTTT. The whole variable domain, filled in from reference TRBV7-9 and TRBJ2-2, reads DTGVSQNPRHKITKRGQNVTFRCDPISEHNRLYWYRQTLGQGPEFLTYFQNEAQLEKSRLLSDRFSAERPKGSFSTLEIQRTEQGDSAMYLCASSPGTGGPGELFFGEGSRLTVL.

The chain uses TRBV2 and TRBJ2-5, with TRBD1 as a possible D gene (6 bases). CDR1 and CDR2 from the germline V gene are SNHLY and FYNNEI. The V end lost 8 bases, the J end lost 5 bases, and 15 bases lay between the germline ends. The length of the CDR3 is 13 residues. CDR3 protein: CASGTGLAETQYF. The CDR3 nucleotides read TGTGCCAGCGGTACAGGGCTCGCTGAGACCCAGTACTTC.

In this sample, this clone turned up once. The chain employs TRBV29-1 and TRBJ1-2; D is perhaps TRBD1 (5 bases). CDR1 and CDR2 (germline): SQVTM, ANQGSEA. V was cut by 2 bases and J by 1 base, with 8 bases left in between. The CDR3 has 13 residues. The CDR3 here is CSVEKGINYGYTF. CDR3 nucleotide sequence: TGCAGCGTTGAAAAGGGGATTAACTATGGCTACACCTTC.

CDR3 nucleotide sequence: TGTGCCGCCAGGGACAGGCCCTTACCCCTCCACTTT. It translates to CAARDRPLPLHF. The chain combines TRBV30 with TRBJ1-6, with TRBD1 matching 8 bases. The germline V gene has CDR1 GTSNPN and CDR2 SVGIG (reference sequence). The V gene end was trimmed by 8 bases and the J gene end by 12 bases; junction bases not matched to a gene: 9. CDR3 length equals 12 residues. Filled out from reference TRBV30 and TRBJ1-6, the complete variable domain reads SQTIHQWPATLVQPVGSPLSLECTVEGTSNPNLYWYRQAAGRGLQLLFYSVGIGQISSEVPQNLSASRPQDRQFILSSKKLLLSDSGFYLCAARDRPLPLHFGNGTRLTVT.

The chain carries TRBV13 and TRBJ2-7, with TRBD1 as a possible D gene (6 bases). This CDR3 region has 17 residues. CDR1 and CDR2 (germline): PRHDT, FYEKMQ (reference sequence). V was clipped by 5 bases and J by 2 bases, with 22 bases between them. CDR3 DNA: TGTGCCAGCAGCCTAATGCAACCACAGGGACGAACCTACGAGCAGTACTTC. As protein: CASSLMQPQGRTYEQYF.

Only one count was recorded for this clone. The V and J genes are TRBV11-3 and TRBJ1-4, with 7 positions matching TRBD1. J gave up 14 bases and V 5 bases, and 8 bases lay outside the gene matches. CDR3 length equals 12 residues. The germline gives CDR1 SGHNT, CDR2 YENEEA. The CDR3 reads CASSTSEGQLFF. CDR3 in DNA: TGTGCCAGCAGCACCTCCGAGGGACAGCTGTTTTTT.

This clone was observed a single time. This chain uses TRBV5-4 with TRBJ2-2, with 8 bases that match TRBD2. The germline V gene has CDR1 SGHNT and CDR2 YYREEE (reference sequence). V shed 2 bases, J shed 4 bases, and the junction held 10 bases outside the gene matches. This CDR3 contains 17 residues. The CDR3 sequence: CASSLGGRGASTGELFF. The DNA of the CDR3 is TGTGCCAGCAGCTTAGGAGGGCGGGGGGCCAGCACCGGGGAGCTGTTTTTT.

This clone was observed once. The chain links TRBV2 to TRBJ2-5; TRBD2 matches at 7 bases. Germline-derived CDR1 and CDR2 are SNHLY and FYNNEI. J gave up 1 base and V 7 bases, and 9 bases lay outside the gene matches. The CDR3 is 15 amino acids. The CDR3 here is CASKGGRRLQETQYF. CDR3 DNA sequence: TGTGCCAGCAAGGGAGGGCGGAGACTCCAAGAGACCCAGTACTTC. Complete variable domain (other parts from reference TRBV2 and TRBJ2-5): EPEVTQTPSHQVTQMGQEVILRCVPISNHLYFYWYRQILGQKVEFLVSFYNNEISEKSEIFDDQFSVERPDGSNFTLKIRSTKLEDSAMYFCASKGGRRLQETQYFGPGTRLLVL.

This sequence joins TRBV15 and TRBJ1-1; D remains ambiguous. Between the trimmed V and J ends, which lost 0 bases and 3 bases, there was a span of 8 bases. The germline CDR1 and CDR2 sequences are LNHNV and YYDKDF (reference sequence). The CDR3 sequence is 14 residues long. The CDR3: CATSRDNSDTEAFF. The DNA of the CDR3 is TGTGCCACCAGCAGAGATAACAGTGACACTGAAGCTTTCTTT. The full variable domain, completed using reference TRBV15 and TRBJ1-1, is DAMVIQNPRYQVTQFGKPVTLSCSQTLNHNVMYWYQQKSSQAPKLLFHYYDKDFNNEADTPDNFQSRRPNTSFCFLDIRSPGLGDTAMYLCATSRDNSDTEAFFGQGTRLTVV.

This clone is a singleton in its sample. The chain couples TRBV18 to TRBJ2-3; tentative D call: TRBD2 (7 bases). CDR1 and CDR2 (germline): KGHSH, LQKENI. The CDR3 sequence is 17 residues long. With 3 bases removed from V and 4 bases from J, the gap between germline ends came to 20 bases. The chain's CDR3 is CASSPRLAQGGADTQYF. CDR3 nucleotides: TGTGCCAGCTCACCCAGACTAGCCCAAGGGGGGGCAGATACGCAGTATTTT.

Concerning this clone: The same CDR3 is also encoded by other DNA sequences in this sample. This rearrangement joins TRBV30 to TRBJ2-7, with a weak D call TRBD2 (6 bases). Between the trimmed V and J ends, which lost 0 bases and 5 bases, there was a span of 14 bases. The germline V gene has CDR1 GTSNPN and CDR2 SVGIG (reference sequence). This CDR3 comprises 14 residues. The CDR3 here is CAWSVWDSGDEQYF. The CDR3 DNA follows: TGTGCCTGGAGTGTGTGGGATTCGGGGGACGAGCAGTACTTC.

The rearrangement uses TRBV9 and TRBJ1-1, with 7 nucleotides matching TRBD1. Germline V gene lookup returns CDR1 SGDLS and CDR2 YYNGEE. V shed 3 bases, J shed 5 bases, and the junction held 7 bases outside the gene matches. The CDR3 contains 14 residues. CDR3 in amino acids: CASSDGQDGTEAFF. DNA of the CDR3: TGTGCCAGCAGCGATGGACAGGATGGGACTGAAGCTTTCTTT.

The V gene is TRBV5-1, the J gene TRBJ2-1, with D possibly TRBD2 on 6 matching bases. This CDR3 is 17 amino acids long. Trimming removed 0 bases from V and 0 bases from J, with 13 bases in between. Germline CDR1 reads SGHRS; CDR2 reads YFSETQ. The CDR3, as DNA: TGCGCCAGCAGCTTGGGTCTCTACGGGGGCTCCTACAATGAGCAGTTCTTC. It translates to CASSLGLYGGSYNEQFF.

The CDR3 nucleotides are TGTGCCAGCAGCCAAGGGACAGGGGGCAGGTATACGCAGTATTTT. This sequence encodes CASSQGTGGRYTQYF. This rearrangement joins TRBV6-5 to TRBJ2-3, with TRBD1 matching over 12 bases. Germline values: CDR1 MNHEY, CDR2 SVGAGI. After removal of 6 bases from V and 7 bases from J, the junction contained 8 bases not matched to a gene. This CDR3 is 15 amino acids long.